This TCR beta chain was identified in a study of cytomegalovirus exposure and HLA in healthy donors. At the level of the study: In a later analysis, it was reported that the roughly 120 validation repertoires had been produced on the same platform as the 500 to 850 repertoires belonging to the first cohort.

The ends lost 3 bases at V and 7 bases at J; junction bases unmatched: 14. Germline assignment: CDR1 KGHSH and CDR2 LQKENI. This CDR3 is built from 17 residues. The method was immunoSEQ multiplex PCR; TCRdb's version includes in-frame clones alone and lacks a portion of them. The sample yields over 75,000 clones, about 85% seen once. The sample taken for sequencing was PBMCs. This receptor was identified in a man younger than 35 in good health and CMV-seropositive. The chain employs TRBV18 and TRBJ2-1; 8 bases align to TRBD1. CDR3 DNA sequence: TGTGCCAGCTCACCCCCTGTCGGGCAGGGGGCGAGGAATGAGCAGTTCTTC. Its translation: CASSPPVGQGARNEQFF. Drawing the rest from reference TRBV18 and TRBJ2-1, the complete variable domain is NAGVMQNPRHLVRRRGQEARLRCSPMKGHSHVYWYRQLPEEGLKFMVYLQKENIIDESGMPKERFSAEFPKEGPSILRIQQVVRGDSAAYFCASSPPVGQGARNEQFFGPGTRLTVL.